The clone carrying this T cell receptor beta chain was counted only a few times. This sample was included in a study of blood T cell repertoires in COVID-19. Background on the study: Material from acute and convalescent COVID-19 was sourced from the United States, Italy and Spain.

In the study's own analysis: Estimated nucleated cell counts came from reference gene primer amplification. Sequencing used immunoSEQ multiplex PCR; TCRdb keeps in-frame clones, though not all of them. V, J and clone size reflect that table, while D and trimming were determined from the DNA. The sample holds more than 200,000 clones, less than 90% seen once. Trimming left V 2 bases short and J 0 bases short, with 8 bases between. The length of the CDR3 is 15 residues. Germline V lookup: CDR1 MNHNY, CDR2 SVGAGI (reference sequence). Input material: peripheral blood. The clonotype originates from a man in his sixties with acute or convalescent COVID-19. The gene calls are TRBV6-6 and TRBJ1-3; D is possibly TRBD1 (5 bases). The CDR3 DNA follows: TGTGCCAGCAGTTACCTGACAGACTCTGGAAACACCATATATTTT. Amino acids: CASSYLTDSGNTIYF.